This T cell receptor beta chain was recorded in a study of radiation and T cells in renal cell carcinoma. Overall study: Nephrectomy followed 15 Gy stereotactic body radiation by 4 weeks. Study results and limitations: In blood, top tumor clones expanded by 2 weeks, shrinking by 4. No pretreatment tumor biopsies were available for baseline clonotypes.

In regard to this clone: The target antigen is unknown.

Time point reported: blood 2 weeks post-SBRT. The treatment: 15 Gy SBRT to primary tumor, nephrectomy 4 weeks later. Radiation-treated patients gave blood at baseline, week 2 and week 4. Method: immunoSEQ multiplex PCR; TCRdb's copy keeps in-frame clones and lacks some. Of some 150,000 clones listed, roughly 87% are singletons. V lost 0 bases and J lost 8; bases outside the gene matches: 6. This CDR3 is 15 amino acids long. CDR1 is SGHTA, CDR2 FQGTGA, per germline. This sample comprised blood, obtained from a patient whose treatment included radiotherapy and nephrectomy. V and J are TRBV7-3 and TRBJ1-4; 7 bases line up with TRBD1. This TCR was recovered from a woman aged 45 to 65 with renal cell carcinoma. The CDR3 sequence is CASSLTANRGEKLFF. CDR3 sequence (DNA): TGTGCCAGCAGCTTAACGGCCAACAGGGGAGAAAAACTGTTTTTT.